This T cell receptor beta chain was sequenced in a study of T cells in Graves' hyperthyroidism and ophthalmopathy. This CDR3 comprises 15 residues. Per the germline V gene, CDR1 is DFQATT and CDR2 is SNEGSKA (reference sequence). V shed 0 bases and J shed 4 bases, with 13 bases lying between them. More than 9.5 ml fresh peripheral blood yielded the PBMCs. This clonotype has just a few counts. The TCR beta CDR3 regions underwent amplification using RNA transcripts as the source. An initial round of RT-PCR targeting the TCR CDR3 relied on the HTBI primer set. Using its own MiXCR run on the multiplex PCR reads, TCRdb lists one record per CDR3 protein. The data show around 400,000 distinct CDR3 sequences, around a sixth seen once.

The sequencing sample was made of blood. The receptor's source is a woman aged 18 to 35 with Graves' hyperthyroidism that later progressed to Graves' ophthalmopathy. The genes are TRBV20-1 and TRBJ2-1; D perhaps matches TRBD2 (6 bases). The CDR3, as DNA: TGCAGTGCTAGAGACGGGGGACGGGTATACAATGAGCAGTTCTTC. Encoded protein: CSARDGGRVYNEQFF.